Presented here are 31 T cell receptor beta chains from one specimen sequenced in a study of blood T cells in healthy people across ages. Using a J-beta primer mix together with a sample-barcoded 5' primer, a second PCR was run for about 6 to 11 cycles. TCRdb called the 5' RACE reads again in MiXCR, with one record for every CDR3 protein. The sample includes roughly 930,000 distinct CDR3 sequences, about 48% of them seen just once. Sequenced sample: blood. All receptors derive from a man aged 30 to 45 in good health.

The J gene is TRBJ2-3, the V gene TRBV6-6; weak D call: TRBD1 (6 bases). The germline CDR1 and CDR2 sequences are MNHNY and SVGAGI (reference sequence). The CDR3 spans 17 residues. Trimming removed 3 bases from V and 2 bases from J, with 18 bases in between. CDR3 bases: TGTGCCAGCAGTTATTATCGAGCCGGACAGTACACAGATACGCAGTATTTT. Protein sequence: CASSYYRAGQYTDTQYF.

This chain's CDR3 is CASSQDSQGRGELFF. DNA for the CDR3: TGCGCCAGCAGCCAAGATTCCCAGGGGAGGGGGGAGCTGTTTTTT. V and J are TRBV4-1 and TRBJ2-2; D possibly uses TRBD1 or TRBD2 (6 bases each). This CDR3 contains 15 residues. Germline-derived CDR1 and CDR2 are MGHRA and YSYEKL. The ends were cut back, 0 bases at V and 8 bases at J, with 13 bases in the middle.

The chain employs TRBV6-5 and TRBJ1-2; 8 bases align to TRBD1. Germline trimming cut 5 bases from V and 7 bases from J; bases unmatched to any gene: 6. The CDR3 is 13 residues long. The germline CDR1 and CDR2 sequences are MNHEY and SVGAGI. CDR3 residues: CASSMDRVGGYTF. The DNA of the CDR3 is TGTGCCAGCAGTATGGACAGGGTCGGTGGCTACACCTTC.

CDR3 DNA sequence: TGCGCCAGCAGCCAGGGACAGTTGCTGAACACCGGGGAGCTGTTTTTT. It codes for CASSQGQLLNTGELFF. The genes are TRBV5-1 and TRBJ2-2, with 7 positions matching TRBD1. Germline V gene sequence: CDR1 SGHRS, CDR2 YFSETQ. J gave up 1 base and V 4 bases, and 7 bases lay outside the gene matches. This CDR3 is 16 amino acids long.

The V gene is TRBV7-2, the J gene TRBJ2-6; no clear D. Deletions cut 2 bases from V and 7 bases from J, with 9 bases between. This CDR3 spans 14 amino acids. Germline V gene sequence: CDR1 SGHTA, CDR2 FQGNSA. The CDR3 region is CASSLSGLANVLTF. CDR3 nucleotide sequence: TGTGCCAGCAGCTTATCCGGGTTAGCCAACGTCCTGACTTTC.

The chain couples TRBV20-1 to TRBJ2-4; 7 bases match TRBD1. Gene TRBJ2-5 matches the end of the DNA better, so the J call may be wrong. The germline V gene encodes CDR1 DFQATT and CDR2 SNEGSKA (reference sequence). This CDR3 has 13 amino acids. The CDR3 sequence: CSADIQGPETQYF. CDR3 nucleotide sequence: TGCAGTGCTGATATACAGGGGCCGGAGACCCAGTACTTC.

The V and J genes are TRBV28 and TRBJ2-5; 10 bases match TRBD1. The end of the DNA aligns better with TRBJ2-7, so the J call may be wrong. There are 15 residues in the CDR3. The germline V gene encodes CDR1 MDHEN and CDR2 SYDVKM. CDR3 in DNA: TGTGCCAGCAGTTCCCAAGGGGACAGGGGTTACGAGCAGTACTTC. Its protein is CASSSQGDRGYEQYF.

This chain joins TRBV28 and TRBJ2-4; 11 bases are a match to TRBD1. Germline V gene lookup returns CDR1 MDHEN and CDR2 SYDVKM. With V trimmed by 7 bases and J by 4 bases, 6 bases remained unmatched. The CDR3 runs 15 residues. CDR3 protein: CASTGQGARKNIQYF. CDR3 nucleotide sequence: TGTGCCAGCACCGGACAGGGGGCGCGGAAAAACATTCAGTACTTC.

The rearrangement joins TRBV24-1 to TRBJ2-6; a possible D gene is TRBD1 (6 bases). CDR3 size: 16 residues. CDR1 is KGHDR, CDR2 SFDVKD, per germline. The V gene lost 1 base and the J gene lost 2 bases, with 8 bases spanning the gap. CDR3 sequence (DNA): TGTGCCACCAGTGATTTACAGGGAACTGGGGCCAACGTCCTGACTTTC. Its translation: CATSDLQGTGANVLTF.

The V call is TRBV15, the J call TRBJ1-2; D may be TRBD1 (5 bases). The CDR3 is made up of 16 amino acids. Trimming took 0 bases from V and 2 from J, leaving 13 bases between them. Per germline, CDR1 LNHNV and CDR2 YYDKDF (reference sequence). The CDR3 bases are TGTGCCACCAGCAGAGATTGGCAGGGTTTAAACTATGGCTACACCTTC. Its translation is CATSRDWQGLNYGYTF.

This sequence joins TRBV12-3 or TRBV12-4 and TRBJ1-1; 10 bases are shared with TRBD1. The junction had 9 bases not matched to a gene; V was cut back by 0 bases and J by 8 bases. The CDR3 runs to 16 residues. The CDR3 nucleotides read TGTGCCAGCAGTTTAGCGCGAGACAGGGGGCGGTCAGAAGCTTTCTTT. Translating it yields CASSLARDRGRSEAFF.

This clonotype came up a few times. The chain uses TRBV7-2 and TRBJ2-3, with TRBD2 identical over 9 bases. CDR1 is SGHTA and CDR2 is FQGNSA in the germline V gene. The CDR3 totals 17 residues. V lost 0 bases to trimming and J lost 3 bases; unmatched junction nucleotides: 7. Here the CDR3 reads CASSLAIASGATDTQYF. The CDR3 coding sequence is TGTGCCAGCAGCTTAGCGATCGCTAGCGGGGCAACAGATACGCAGTATTTT.

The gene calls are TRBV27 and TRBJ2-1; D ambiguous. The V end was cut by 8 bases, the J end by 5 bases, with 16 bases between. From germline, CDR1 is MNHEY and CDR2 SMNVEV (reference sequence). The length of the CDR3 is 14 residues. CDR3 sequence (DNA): TGTGCCAGCCGTAGCCCCGCTACCAACAATGAGCAGTTCTTC. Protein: CASRSPATNNEQFF.

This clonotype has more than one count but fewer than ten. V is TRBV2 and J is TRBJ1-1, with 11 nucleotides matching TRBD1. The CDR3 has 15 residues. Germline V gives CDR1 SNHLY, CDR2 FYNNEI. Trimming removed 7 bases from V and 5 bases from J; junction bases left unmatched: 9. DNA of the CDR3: TGTGCCAGCATGAGGACAGGGGGCGCGGGGACTGAAGCTTTCTTT. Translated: CASMRTGGAGTEAFF.

CDR3 sequence reads: CASSEAGVAYNEQFF. CDR3 sequence (DNA): TGTGCCAGCTCTGAAGCGGGGGTCGCCTACAATGAGCAGTTCTTC. The chain is built from TRBV3-1 and TRBJ2-1; TRBD2 aligns across 8 bases. This CDR3 region has 15 residues. The V segment lost 8 bases and the J segment 2 bases; nucleotides outside the gene matches: 8. The germline gives CDR1 LGHDT, CDR2 YNNKEL (reference sequence).

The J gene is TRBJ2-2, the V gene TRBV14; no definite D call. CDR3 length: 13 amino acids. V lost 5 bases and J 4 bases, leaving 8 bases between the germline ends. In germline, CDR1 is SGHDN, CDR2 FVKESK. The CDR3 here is CASSKVGTGELFF. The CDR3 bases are TGTGCCAGCAGCAAGGTCGGCACCGGGGAGCTGTTTTTT.

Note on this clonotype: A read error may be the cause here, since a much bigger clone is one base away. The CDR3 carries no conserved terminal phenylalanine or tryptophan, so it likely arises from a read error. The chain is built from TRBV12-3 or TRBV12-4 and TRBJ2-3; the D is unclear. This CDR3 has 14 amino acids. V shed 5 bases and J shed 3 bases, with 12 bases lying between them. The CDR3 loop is CASSLLLETDTQYS. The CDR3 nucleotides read TGTGCCAGCAGTCTACTCCTCGAGACAGATACGCAGTATTCT.

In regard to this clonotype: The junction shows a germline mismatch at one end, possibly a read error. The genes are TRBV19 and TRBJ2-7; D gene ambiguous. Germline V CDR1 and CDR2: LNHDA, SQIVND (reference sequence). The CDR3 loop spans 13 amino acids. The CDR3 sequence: CASKDPVTYERYF. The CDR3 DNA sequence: TGTGCCAGTAAGGATCCGGTAACCTACGAGCGGTACTTC.

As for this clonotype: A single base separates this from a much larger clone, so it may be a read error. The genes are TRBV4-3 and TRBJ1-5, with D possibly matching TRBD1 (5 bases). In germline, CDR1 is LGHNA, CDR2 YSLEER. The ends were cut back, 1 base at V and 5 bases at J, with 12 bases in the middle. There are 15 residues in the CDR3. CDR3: CASSQGRMGDQPQHF. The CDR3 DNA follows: TGCGCCAGCAGCCAAGGCCGGATGGGGGATCAGCCCCAGCATTTT.

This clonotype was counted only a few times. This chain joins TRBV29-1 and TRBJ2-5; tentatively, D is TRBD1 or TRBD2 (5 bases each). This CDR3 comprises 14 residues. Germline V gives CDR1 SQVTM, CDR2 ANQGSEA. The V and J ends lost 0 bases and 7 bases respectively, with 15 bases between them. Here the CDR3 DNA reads TGCAGCGTTGAAGAGCCGGGACGATGGGGGACCCAGTACTTC. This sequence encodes CSVEEPGRWGTQYF.

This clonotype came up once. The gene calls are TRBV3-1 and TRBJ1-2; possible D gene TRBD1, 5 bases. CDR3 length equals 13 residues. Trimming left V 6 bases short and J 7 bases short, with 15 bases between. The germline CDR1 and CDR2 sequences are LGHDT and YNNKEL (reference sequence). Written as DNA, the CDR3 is TGTGCCAGCAGGCAAAACAGGATAAGTGGCTACACCTTC. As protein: CASRQNRISGYTF.

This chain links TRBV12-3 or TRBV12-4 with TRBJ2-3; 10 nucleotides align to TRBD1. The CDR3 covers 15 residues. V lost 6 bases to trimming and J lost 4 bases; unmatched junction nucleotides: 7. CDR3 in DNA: TGTGCCAGCAGCCGGGACAGGGGCAGATCAGATACGCAGTATTTT. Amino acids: CASSRDRGRSDTQYF.

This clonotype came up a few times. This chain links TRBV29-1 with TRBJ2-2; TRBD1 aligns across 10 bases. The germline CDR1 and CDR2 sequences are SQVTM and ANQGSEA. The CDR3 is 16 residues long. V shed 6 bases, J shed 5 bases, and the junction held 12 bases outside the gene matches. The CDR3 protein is CSVGRDRGTTTGELFF. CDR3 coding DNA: TGCAGCGTGGGCCGGGACAGGGGTACTACTACCGGGGAGCTGTTTTTT.

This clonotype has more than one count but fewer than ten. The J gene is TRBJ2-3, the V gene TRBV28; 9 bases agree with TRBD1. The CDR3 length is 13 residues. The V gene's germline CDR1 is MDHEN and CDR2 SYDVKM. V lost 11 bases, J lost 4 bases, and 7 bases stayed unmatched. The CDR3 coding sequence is TGTGCCTTTGGGGGACAGGGACCAGATACGCAGTATTTT. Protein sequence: CAFGGQGPDTQYF.

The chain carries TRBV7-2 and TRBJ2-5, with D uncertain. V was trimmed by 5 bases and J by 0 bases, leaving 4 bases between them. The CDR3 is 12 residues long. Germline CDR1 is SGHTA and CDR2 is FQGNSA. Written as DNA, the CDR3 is TGTGCCAGCAGCAAGTACCAAGAGACCCAGTACTTC. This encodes CASSKYQETQYF.

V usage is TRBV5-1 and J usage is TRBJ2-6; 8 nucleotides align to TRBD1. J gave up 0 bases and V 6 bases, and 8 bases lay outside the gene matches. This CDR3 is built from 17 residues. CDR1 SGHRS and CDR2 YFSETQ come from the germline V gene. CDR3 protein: CASKYQGAGSGANVLTF. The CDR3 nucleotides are TGCGCCAGCAAATATCAGGGGGCTGGCTCTGGGGCCAACGTCCTGACTTTC.

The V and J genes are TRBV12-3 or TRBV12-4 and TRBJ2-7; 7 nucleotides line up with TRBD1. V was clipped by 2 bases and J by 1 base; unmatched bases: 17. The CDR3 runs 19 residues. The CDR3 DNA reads TGTGCCAGCAGTTTAAGAGGACAGGAGTATTTAGGGCATTCCTACGAGCAGTACTTC. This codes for CASSLRGQEYLGHSYEQYF.

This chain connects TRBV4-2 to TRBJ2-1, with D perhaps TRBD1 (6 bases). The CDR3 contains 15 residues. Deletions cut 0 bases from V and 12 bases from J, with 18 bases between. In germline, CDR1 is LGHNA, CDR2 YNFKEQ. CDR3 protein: CASSQDALSPRGQFF. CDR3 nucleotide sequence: TGTGCCAGCAGCCAAGATGCACTATCCCCCAGGGGGCAGTTCTTC.

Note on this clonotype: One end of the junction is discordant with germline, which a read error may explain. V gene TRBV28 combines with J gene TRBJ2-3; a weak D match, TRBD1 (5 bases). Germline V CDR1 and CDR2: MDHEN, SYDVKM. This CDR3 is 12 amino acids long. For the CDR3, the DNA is TGTGCCAGCAGTTCGGAGACAGATACGCGGTATTTT. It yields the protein CASSSETDTRYF.

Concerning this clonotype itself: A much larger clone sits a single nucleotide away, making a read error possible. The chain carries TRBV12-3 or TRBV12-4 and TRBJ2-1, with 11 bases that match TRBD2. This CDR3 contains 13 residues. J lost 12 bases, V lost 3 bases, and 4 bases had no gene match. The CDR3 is CASSLGLAAVQFF. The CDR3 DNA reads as TGTGCCAGCAGTTTGGGACTAGCGGCTGTGCAGTTCTTC.

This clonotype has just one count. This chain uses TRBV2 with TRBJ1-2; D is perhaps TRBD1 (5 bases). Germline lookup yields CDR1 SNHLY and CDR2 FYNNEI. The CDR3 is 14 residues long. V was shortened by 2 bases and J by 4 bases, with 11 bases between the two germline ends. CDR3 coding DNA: TGTGCCAGCAGTGAAAGGGCAGGGATCTATGGCTACACCTTC. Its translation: CASSERAGIYGYTF.